The present T cell receptor (beta chain) was sequenced within a study of T cells expressing NK-cell markers (dated by TCRdb to about 2020). Background on the whole study: TCR beta-chain repertoires were profiled in sorted CD3+CD56+NKG2C+, CD3+CD56+NKG2C- and CD3+CD56-NKG2C+ T-cell subsets from roughly eight donors. Among the eight sequenced donors, only one was HCMV-seronegative, while the other seven were HCMV-seropositive. Randomly selected healthy volunteers, three men and five women, were used as the eight sequenced donors. Illumina HiSeq 2000/2500, MiSeq or NextSeq was used to sequence libraries as 2 x 150 bp reads.

A word on this clonotype: No cognate antigen has been identified for it.

Beyond this particular receptor, the publication reports: It remained unclear whether the expanded NKG2C-expressing T cell clones were specific for HCMV antigens. Those dominant clonotypes were again the most abundant among CD3+CD56-NKG2C+ cells in a few donors, at about 25-60.1%. In 5 to 7 donors, the dominant CD3+CD56+NKG2C+ clonotypes were found to rank among the top 10 CD8+ clonotypes and to make up 1.0-7.0% of CD8+ T cells.

TCRdb shows the sequencer as Illumina HiSeq 2000. The TCR beta cDNA libraries were made using 5'RACE template switching, a step that added both a universal primer site and unique molecular identifiers. cDNA synthesis was primed from the TCR beta constant segment, followed by two successive PCR amplification steps. The paper's processing steps were these. MIGEC was used to demultiplex reads and group the reads by UMI, and MiTCR was used to assemble and quantify clonotypes. To exclude erroneous sequences, any TCR cDNA sequence not supported by at least two reads was discarded. The tcR package was used for downstream repertoire analysis, and clonotypes were matched across fractions by CDR3 nucleotide sequence plus V segment. Antigen specificity was annotated against VDJdb with VDJmatch, allowing one amino acid substitution in CDR3. Following TCRdb reprocessing, every CDR3 protein sequence forms one entry, and DNA is not provided. The V and J calls reflect TCRdb's pipeline rather than the authors' work. The sample table holds 350,000 to 450,000 distinct CDR3 sequences. Roughly 5.5% of the sample is held by the ten biggest clonotypes.

The CDR3, cysteine through phenylalanine, is 13 amino acids long. DNA is not recorded here. CDR1 and CDR2 were assigned from the germline V gene (reference sequence) as LGHDT and YNNKEL. To determine HCMV serostatus, a commercial ELISA kit was used to detect HCMV-specific IgG in serum. Peripheral blood mononuclear cells were isolated from blood by Ficoll density gradient centrifugation. The chain joins TRBV3-1 to TRBJ1-5. Sequencing was performed on blood T cells: a sorted CD56 or NKG2C T cell subset, CD4+ or CD8+ T cells, or bulk PBMC T cells (not recorded which). The clonotype comes from a man between 18 and 69 years old in good health. The CDR3 sequence is CASSQDLFKPQHF. This CDR3, with the reference TRBV3-1 and TRBJ1-5 proteins standing in past its ends, gives the full variable domain DTAVSQTPKYLVTQMGNDKSIKCEQNLGHDTMYWYKQDSKKFLKIMFSYNNKELIINETVPNRFSPKSPDKAHLNLHINSLELGDSAVYFCASSQDLFKPQHFGDGTRLSIL.